This TCR beta chain was observed in a study of long-term antiretroviral therapy in people with HIV. The overall study: Earliest sampling preceded the 2015 immediate-ART recommendation by about a decade. General study results and limits: Sampling of blood ran from about 2004 to 2017, and older ART regimens were possibly in use. The clones with expansion before ART were dominant in the repertoire at all time points. Repertoires looked antigen-experienced, with only a slight naive shift after ART.

The assay used was immunoSEQ (version v3.0), run at survey level. The method was immunoSEQ multiplex PCR; TCRdb's version includes in-frame clones alone and lacks a portion of them. The data show some 15,000 clones, roughly 90% seen once. Concerning this clone: The antigen is unknown. An end of the junction differs from the germline gene, which may be a read error.

Looked up from germline, CDR1 is ENHRY and CDR2 is SYGVKD. The CDR3 covers 13 residues. The TCR sequence derives from a woman aged 35 to 49 with HIV. This rearrangement joins TRBV10-3 to TRBJ2-5; the D call may be TRBD1 or TRBD2 (5 bases each). The sample here was unsorted PBMCs, taken 2.1 years after starting antiretroviral therapy. CDR3 coding DNA: TGTGCCATCAATGAGGGGCCGGGAGAGACCCAGTACTTC. Translated, it gives CAINEGPGETQYF.